This T cell receptor beta chain is drawn from a study of OX40 agonist ivuxolimab in advanced cancers. Study at large: Each dose-escalation patient presented with hepatocellular carcinoma, melanoma, renal cell or head and neck cancer. Antecedent anti-PD-1, anti-PD-L1 or anti-CTLA-4 therapy was permissible, with approximately 44% having received some.

Study-level findings and limits: In the 0.1 to 3.0 mg/kg range, CD4+ and CD8+ blood T cells had expanded clonally by week 6. Low normalized T-cell clonal expansion was additionally recorded for some nonresponders.

This clone was recorded a few times. The antigen is not known. Trimming shortened V by 5 bases and J by 9 bases, and 14 bases separated the two germline ends. The CDR3 spans 14 residues. Germline assignment: CDR1 SGHTA and CDR2 FQGTGA. Assay: immunoSEQ multiplex PCR; the TCRdb copy retains only in-frame clones and omits some. Of about 82,000 clones in the sample, 85% were seen once. The sequence derives from an adult with an advanced solid tumor such as melanoma, head and neck, liver or kidney cancer. The chain employs TRBV7-3 and TRBJ1-6; D might be TRBD1 (6 bases). The sample consisted of CD4+ or CD8+ T cells sorted from blood, taken in a trial of the OX40 agonist ivuxolimab. CDR3 in DNA: TGTGCCAGCAGCCAGGGGATCCAGGGTTCACCCCTCCACTTT. Residues: CASSQGIQGSPLHF.